The source of this T cell receptor (beta chain) is a study of CXCR3-negative and CXCR3-positive naive CD8 T cells. Notes on the study in general: TRBV-TRBJ usage was alike in naive CXCR3-negative and CXCR3-positive cells but differed in memory cells. A higher hydrophobicity marked the TRB CDR3s of CXCR3-positive naive cells versus CXCR3-negative naive cells. Comparably high diversity marked both naive subsets, whereas memory CD8+ cells had much lower diversity.

Naive CD8+ T cells had a CD45RO-CCR7+CD27+CD95- phenotype. In germline, CDR1 is MNHEY, CDR2 SMNVEV (reference sequence). The CDR3 spans 13 residues. In regard to this clonotype: Antigen specificity is unknown.

The TRB libraries of cDNA were built by UMI-labeled 5' RACE. TCRdb re-called the 5' RACE reads; every CDR3 protein appears as one record, without DNA. The record lists roughly 90,000 distinct CDR3 sequences, of which the ten most abundant hold around 1.7%. This chain uses TRBV27 with TRBJ2-2. The specimen sequenced was naive CXCR3- CD8+ T cells from blood. The subset was: CD45RO-CCR7+CD27+CD95- naive CD8+ T cells lacking CXCR3 (TNR3-). The origin of this receptor is a human donor in good health. Some clones in this sample may be carry-over from other donors' samples. The CDR3 protein is CASSLSISGELFF.